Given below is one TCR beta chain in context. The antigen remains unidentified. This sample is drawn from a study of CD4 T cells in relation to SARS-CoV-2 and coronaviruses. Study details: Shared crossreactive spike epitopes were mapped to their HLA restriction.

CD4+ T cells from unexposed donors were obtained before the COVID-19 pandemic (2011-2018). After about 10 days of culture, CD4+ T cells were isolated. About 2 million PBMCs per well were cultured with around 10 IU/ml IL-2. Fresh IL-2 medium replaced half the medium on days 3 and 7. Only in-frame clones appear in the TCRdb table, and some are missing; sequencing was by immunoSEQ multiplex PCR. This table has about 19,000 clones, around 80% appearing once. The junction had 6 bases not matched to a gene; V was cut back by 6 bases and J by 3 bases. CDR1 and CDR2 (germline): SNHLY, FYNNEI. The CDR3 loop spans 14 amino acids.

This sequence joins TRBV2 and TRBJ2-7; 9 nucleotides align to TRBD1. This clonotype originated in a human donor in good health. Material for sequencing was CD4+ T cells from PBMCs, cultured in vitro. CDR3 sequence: CASRSGTGHYEQYF. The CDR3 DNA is TGTGCCAGCAGGAGTGGGACAGGGCACTACGAGCAGTACTTC.